This record concerns one T cell receptor beta chain sequence. Its antigen is not known. Donors were drawn from the 120-subject validation cohort, separate from the approximately 680-subject first cohort. Assay used: immunoSEQ multiplex PCR; TCRdb lists only in-frame clones, some missing. The sample shows 150,000 to 200,000 clones, 85% of them seen only once. This sample is part of a study of cytomegalovirus exposure and HLA in healthy donors. Study as a whole: The same platform used for the approximately 700 first-cohort repertoires was also used for the 130 or so validation repertoires, as a later analysis reported. General observations from the study: Within the approximately 110 validation repertoires, first-cohort TCR clusters tended to co-occur, according to a later analysis.

CDR1 is SGDLS and CDR2 is YYNGEE in the germline V gene. This CDR3 contains 12 residues. V lost 3 bases and J lost 4, with 7 bases in between. The receptor comes from a man aged 18 to 29 in good health and CMV-seropositive. This rearrangement joins TRBV9 to TRBJ2-5; TRBD2 might be the D (6 bases). Sequenced sample: PBMCs. The DNA for the CDR3 is TGTGCCAGCAGCGAGGGAGGAGAGACCCAGTACTTC. It is translated as CASSEGGETQYF.